The 25 T cell receptor beta chains below come from one sample, sequenced in a study of blood T cell repertoires in COVID-19. Sequencing used immunoSEQ multiplex PCR; TCRdb keeps in-frame clones, though not all of them. The profile covers about 370,000 clones, with just over 90% appearing a single time and about 0.83% taken by the ten largest. Sequencing was done on a sample of PBMCs or T cells enriched from blood (not recorded which). These receptors were taken from a woman aged 35 to 49 who had been exposed to COVID-19.

This clone was picked up many times. V gene TRBV19 combines with J gene TRBJ1-2; D gene ambiguous. V lost 6 bases and J lost 2, with 13 bases in between. Germline assignment: CDR1 LNHDA and CDR2 SQIVND (reference sequence). The CDR3 sequence is 14 residues long. CDR3 nucleotide sequence: TGTGCCAGTAGCCTAGAACGGGGAAACTATGGCTACACCTTC. Encoded protein: CASSLERGNYGYTF.

Here the CDR3 DNA reads TGTGCCAGCAGCTTATTCGGGACAGGGCCGTACGAGCAGTACTTC. This encodes CASSLFGTGPYEQYF. The rearrangement uses TRBV11-1 and TRBJ2-7; 9 positions agree with TRBD1. The germline gives CDR1 SGHAT, CDR2 FQDESV (reference sequence). Germline trimming cut 2 bases from V and 4 bases from J; bases unmatched to any gene: 6. This CDR3 has 15 amino acids.

The gene calls are TRBV5-6 and TRBJ2-1, with 10 bases matching TRBD2. CDR1 and CDR2 from the germline V gene are SGHDT and YYEEEE. V dropped 1 base and J dropped 0; count of bases not matched to a gene: 1. The CDR3 is 16 amino acids. The CDR3 DNA follows: TGTGCCAGCAGCTTGCCTAGCGGGAGCTCCTACAATGAGCAGTTCTTC. Translating gives CASSLPSGSSYNEQFF.

The chain couples TRBV7-8 to TRBJ2-7; TRBD2 aligns across 13 bases. The CDR3 runs to 16 residues. The germline V gene encodes CDR1 SGHVS and CDR2 FQNEAQ. Losses at the gene ends were 4 bases for V and 6 bases for J; bases not matched to a gene: 9. CDR3 sequence reads: CASSSGLAGVEGEQYF. DNA for the CDR3: TGTGCCAGCAGCTCAGGACTAGCGGGAGTTGAAGGCGAGCAGTACTTC.

This sequence joins TRBV30 and TRBJ1-3; no clear D gene. Trimming took off 2 bases at V and 0 bases at J, with 5 bases between the two ends. Looked up from germline, CDR1 is GTSNPN and CDR2 is SVGIG (reference sequence). The CDR3 consists of 13 residues. CDR3: CAWSTSSGNTIYF. CDR3 DNA sequence: TGTGCCTGGAGTACCAGCTCTGGAAACACCATATATTTT.

The V and J genes are TRBV14 and TRBJ2-5; D uncertain. The germline CDR1 and CDR2 sequences are SGHDN and FVKESK. V dropped 6 bases and J dropped 0 bases, with 14 bases sitting between them. The CDR3 totals 15 residues. CDR3 loop: CASSQPRGYQETQYF. CDR3 coding DNA: TGTGCCAGCAGTCAACCCCGAGGCTACCAAGAGACCCAGTACTTC.

The rearrangement joins TRBV7-2 to TRBJ1-3; the D gene is possibly TRBD1 (6 bases). The CDR3 spans 16 residues. V shed 3 bases and J shed 7 bases, with 19 bases lying between them. The germline gives CDR1 SGHTA, CDR2 FQGNSA. CDR3 nucleotides: TGTGCCAGCAGCTTGGGAGAAGCTACAGGGAAGAACACCATATATTTT. It specifies CASSLGEATGKNTIYF.

This clone showed up just a few times. The chain joins TRBV4-1 to TRBJ1-5, with TRBD1 matching over 12 bases. Trimming cost V 5 bases and J 4 bases; bases outside gene matches: 6. CDR3 length: 16 residues. Germline assignment: CDR1 MGHRA and CDR2 YSYEKL. The CDR3 sequence: CASSSRDRGLNQPQHF. The CDR3 DNA follows: TGCGCCAGCAGCTCCCGGGACAGGGGGCTTAATCAGCCCCAGCATTTT.

V gene TRBV19 combines with J gene TRBJ1-3, with a weak D call TRBD1 (6 bases). The length of the CDR3 is 15 residues. Germline lookup yields CDR1 LNHDA and CDR2 SQIVND (reference sequence). V lost 0 bases, J lost 5 bases, and 11 bases lay in between. CDR3 coding DNA: TGTGCCAGTAGTATAGATCAAGGACAGAGAAACACCATATATTTT. This gives the protein CASSIDQGQRNTIYF.

The gene calls are TRBV7-2 and TRBJ1-6; D not resolved. The germline V gene has CDR1 SGHTA and CDR2 FQGNSA. The V end was cut by 5 bases, the J end by 7 bases, with 15 bases between. The CDR3 has 15 residues. CDR3 region: CASSPRTGYNSPLHF. For the CDR3, the DNA is TGTGCCAGCAGCCCCCGGACGGGGTACAATTCACCCCTCCACTTT.

The V call is TRBV5-3, the J call TRBJ1-5; D is possibly TRBD1 (6 bases). TRBV5-3 is an open reading frame whose function is uncertain. The CDR3 sequence is 13 residues long. With 2 bases removed from V and 6 bases from J, the gap between germline ends came to 9 bases. CDR3 nucleotides: TGTGCCAGAAGCTTAGGGGGTGGTCAGCCCCAGCATTTT. Translating it yields CARSLGGGQPQHF.

CDR3 sequence: CASSLEGVGLYGRGSYNEQFF. The CDR3, as DNA: TGTGCCAGCAGCTTAGAGGGAGTAGGTTTATATGGCAGGGGCTCCTACAATGAGCAGTTCTTC. The chain carries TRBV7-8 and TRBJ2-1, with D perhaps matching TRBD1 (6 bases). Germline V gene sequence: CDR1 SGHVS, CDR2 FQNEAQ. This CDR3 is built from 21 residues. V lost 1 base and J lost 0, with 25 bases in between.

The chain employs TRBV19 and TRBJ2-3; possible D gene TRBD1, 6 bases. The CDR3 extends over 15 amino acids. Germline CDR1 LNHDA, CDR2 SQIVND (reference sequence). V was shortened by 8 bases and J by 2 bases, with 17 bases between the two germline ends. The chain's CDR3 is CASQNAGAHTDTQYF. CDR3 nucleotide sequence: TGTGCCAGTCAAAACGCAGGGGCGCACACAGATACGCAGTATTTT. Full variable domain (missing parts from reference TRBV19 and TRBJ2-3): DGGITQSPKYLFRKEGQNVTLSCEQNLNHDAMYWYRQDPGQGLRLIYYSQIVNDFQKGDIAEGYSVSREKKESFPLTVTSAQKNPTAFYLCASQNAGAHTDTQYFGPGTRLTVL.

V usage is TRBV2 and J usage is TRBJ1-2; D is unresolved. V was clipped by 3 bases and J by 5 bases, with 13 bases between them. The CDR3 consists of 14 residues. Germline CDR1 and CDR2: SNHLY and FYNNEI. The CDR3 protein is CASSEEGRKYGYTF. In DNA form, the CDR3 reads TGTGCCAGCAGTGAGGAGGGCAGGAAATATGGCTACACCTTC.

The chain recombines TRBV6-1 with TRBJ2-7; TRBD1 is a possible D gene (5 bases). V lost 3 bases, J lost 6 bases, and 6 bases lay in between. The germline V gene encodes CDR1 MNHNS and CDR2 SASEGT. The CDR3 is made up of 11 amino acids. As DNA, the CDR3 is TGTGCCAGCAGTGACAGGGTCGAGCAGTACTTC. This gives the protein CASSDRVEQYF.

This chain joins TRBV5-1 and TRBJ1-1; tentatively, D is TRBD1 (6 bases). The V end lost 4 bases, the J end lost 4 bases, and 17 bases lay between the germline ends. CDR1 and CDR2 from the germline V gene are SGHRS and YFSETQ. The CDR3 runs 15 residues. In nucleotides, the CDR3 is TGCGCCAGCAGCCTTCCCGGCGGGGGCGGCACTGAAGCTTTCTTT. Translating it yields CASSLPGGGGTEAFF.

The gene calls are TRBV24-1 and TRBJ1-5; D is unclear. Looked up from germline, CDR1 is KGHDR and CDR2 is SFDVKD. The CDR3 extends over 12 amino acids. Trimming took 1 base from V and 11 from J, leaving 8 bases between them. CDR3 DNA sequence: TGTGCCACCAGTGATTTATCCGGGGCCCAGCATTTT. The encoded protein is CATSDLSGAQHF.

V gene TRBV5-1 combines with J gene TRBJ2-5; a weak D match, TRBD2 (6 bases). Deletions cut 2 bases from V and 1 base from J, with 18 bases between. The CDR3 runs to 17 residues. CDR1 is SGHRS and CDR2 is YFSETQ in the germline V gene. CDR3 protein: CASSLGSGGASQETQYF. The CDR3 DNA reads as TGCGCCAGCAGCTTAGGTTCAGGCGGGGCTTCCCAAGAGACCCAGTACTTC.

The chain combines TRBV5-8 with TRBJ2-7; the D gene is possibly TRBD1 (6 bases). The germline V gene has CDR1 SGHTS and CDR2 YDEGEE. The CDR3 totals 15 residues. Trimming removed 5 bases from V and 2 bases from J, with 17 bases in between. CDR3 residues: CASSDPQGIAYEQYF. The CDR3 DNA reads as TGTGCCAGCAGTGATCCCCAGGGGATAGCCTACGAGCAGTACTTC.

As DNA, the CDR3 is TGCAGTGCTAGTAGGGCGGGGTCTGGAAACACCATATATTTT. It is translated as CSASRAGSGNTIYF. V usage is TRBV20-1 and J usage is TRBJ1-3; no reliable D call. This CDR3 comprises 14 residues. Germline V gene lookup returns CDR1 DFQATT and CDR2 SNEGSKA (reference sequence). Trimming took 3 bases from V and 1 from J, leaving 10 bases between them.

The chain has TRBV7-3 and TRBJ2-5; a weak D match, TRBD1 (6 bases). Germline CDR1 and CDR2: SGHTA and FQGTGA. The CDR3 has 14 amino acids. Trimming shortened V by 2 bases and J by 9 bases, and 16 bases separated the two germline ends. CDR3: CASSLSGLEGAQYF. Written as DNA, the CDR3 is TGTGCCAGCAGCTTATCCGGACTCGAGGGGGCCCAGTACTTC.

This chain links TRBV27 with TRBJ1-5; no definite D call. The germline V and J ends were trimmed by 3 bases and 0 bases, with 3 bases remaining between them. The germline V gene encodes CDR1 MNHEY and CDR2 SMNVEV (reference sequence). CDR3 length: 13 amino acids. CDR3 sequence (DNA): TGTGCCAGCAGTTTGCGTAGCAATCAGCCCCAGCATTTT. It encodes CASSLRSNQPQHF.

This chain's CDR3 is CSVDPDRGGEQYF. The CDR3 DNA follows: TGCAGCGTCGATCCGGACAGGGGGGGGGAGCAGTACTTC. The V call is TRBV29-1, the J call TRBJ2-7; 10 bases map to TRBD1. With 6 bases clipped from V and 7 bases from J, the junction kept 9 bases outside the gene matches. This CDR3 is built from 13 residues. Germline V CDR1 and CDR2: SQVTM, ANQGSEA.

V is TRBV24-1 and J is TRBJ2-3; 9 bases agree with TRBD1. The CDR3 sequence is 16 residues long. The germline CDR1 and CDR2 sequences are KGHDR and SFDVKD. V was clipped by 3 bases and J by 3 bases; unmatched bases: 6. Written as DNA, the CDR3 is TGTGCCACCAGTGATCGGAGACAGGGGGGAACAGATACGCAGTATTTT. Its protein product is CATSDRRQGGTDTQYF.

This clone has just a few counts. The chain carries TRBV5-1 and TRBJ1-1; a weak D match, TRBD1 (5 bases). CDR3 length: 15 amino acids. Germline CDR1 and CDR2: SGHRS and YFSETQ. V lost 2 bases and J lost 7, with 18 bases in between. DNA for the CDR3: TGCGCCAGCAGCTTCGACCCAATTAACAGGTTTGAAGCTTTCTTT. Translation: CASSFDPINRFEAFF.